This is a list of T cell receptor beta chains from one sample in a study of CD8+ T cells in alopecia areata. Repertoires were generated with immunoSEQ multiplex PCR, while TCRdb's copy carries only in-frame clones and drops some. Counted here are about 97,000 clones, roughly two fifths occurring once; the ten biggest clones make up around 1.5%. The material sequenced was CD4+ T cells sorted from blood. These TCRs come from a human donor with alopecia areata. CDR3s include the opening cysteine and the closing phenylalanine or tryptophan. D genes are given only for firm matches. Only some rows state a clone size, as once, few, many or a class for expanded clones.

DNA | CDR3 | V | D | J | size
TGTGCCAGCAGCTTAGGACACAGCTCCTACGAGCAGTACTTC | CASSLGHSSYEQYF | TRBV7-3 | NA | TRBJ2-7 | NA
TGCGCCAGCAGCTTGAGAAGCCGGACGGAGATTTCTGGGGCCAACGTCCTGACTTTC | CASSLRSRTEISGANVLTF | TRBV5-1 | NA | TRBJ2-6 | NA
TGTGCCTGGAAACGCGCGTACGGGGCCAACGTCCTGACTTTC | CAWKRAYGANVLTF | TRBV30 | NA | TRBJ2-6 | NA
TGTGCCATCAGTGCGACAGGAGCCTACGAGCAGTACTTC | CAISATGAYEQYF | TRBV10-3 | NA | TRBJ2-7 | few
TGCAGCGTTGAACTACCCACTCCAGGGATATACGGGCAGTACTTC | CSVELPTPGIYGQYF | TRBV29-1 | NA | TRBJ2-7 | once
TGTGCCAGCAGTTCCCTTCGACTAGCCGAACGCTACAATGAGCAGTTCTTC | CASSSLRLAERYNEQFF | TRBV27 | TRBD2 | TRBJ2-1 | NA
TGTGCCGGGACAGGCTACAATGAGCAGTTCTTC | CAGTGYNEQFF | TRBV30 | TRBD1 | TRBJ2-1 | few
TGTGCCAGCAGTTTACACAGGGGTTGGGGCACTGAAGCTTTCTTT | CASSLHRGWGTEAFF | TRBV27 | TRBD1 | TRBJ1-1 | NA
TGCAGCGTCCATACCGGGACAGGGAGCTACGAGCAGTACTTC | CSVHTGTGSYEQYF | TRBV29-1 | TRBD1 | TRBJ2-7 | NA
TGCAGCGTTTTTCTGGGGCTCCCTGGCTACACCTTC | CSVFLGLPGYTF | TRBV29-1 | NA | TRBJ1-2 | NA
TGTGCCAGCAGCCAGGCTAAAACAGGGGCTCAAGAGACCCAGTACTTC | CASSQAKTGAQETQYF | TRBV4-2 | TRBD1 | TRBJ2-5 | NA
TGCGCCAGCAGACCGGGACAGGGAGTGTCCTACAATGAGCAGTTCTTC | CASRPGQGVSYNEQFF | TRBV5-1 | TRBD1 | TRBJ2-1 | NA
TGCGCCAGCAGCTTGTGGGGGGATAGCAATCAGCCCCAGCATTTT | CASSLWGDSNQPQHF | TRBV5-1 | NA | TRBJ1-5 | few
TGCAGCGTTGTTGGAAAGCGGGGGGGCCTCTCCTACGAGCAGTACTTC | CSVVGKRGGLSYEQYF | TRBV29-1 | TRBD2 | TRBJ2-7 | NA
TGTGCCAGCAGCTTGGCAGGGGCATCCGACGAGCAGTACTTC | CASSLAGASDEQYF | TRBV5-6 | NA | TRBJ2-7 | NA
TGCGCCAGCAGCTTGGTAGGGGCCGGCGCAGATACGCAGTATTTT | CASSLVGAGADTQYF | TRBV5-1 | NA | TRBJ2-3 | NA
TGTGCCAGCAGTTTATGGGGACAGGGGATTCTGGTCAATGAGCAGTTCTTC | CASSLWGQGILVNEQFF | TRBV28 | TRBD1 | TRBJ2-1 | few
TGTGCCTGGAGGGCAGAATATAATTCACCCCTCCACTTT | CAWRAEYNSPLHF | TRBV30 | NA | TRBJ1-6 | NA
TGCAGCGTTGAAGACGACAGGGAAGGTGTCAATGAGCAGTTCTTC | CSVEDDREGVNEQFF | TRBV29-1 | TRBD1 | TRBJ2-1 | NA
TGCAGTGAGCCAGGGGAGCACGAGCAGTACTTC | CSEPGEHEQYF | TRBV20-1 | NA | TRBJ2-7 | few
TGCAGCGCCTCCCCGGTCGGCACAGATACGCAGTATTTT | CSASPVGTDTQYF | TRBV29-1 | NA | TRBJ2-3 | NA
TGTGCCAGCAGCCGAATGAACACTGAAGCTTTCTTT | CASSRMNTEAFF | TRBV7-2 | NA | TRBJ1-1 | few
TGCGCCAGCAGCTTGTCCGGGACAACCCAAGAGACCCAGTACTTC | CASSLSGTTQETQYF | TRBV5-1 | NA | TRBJ2-5 | few
TGCGCCAGCAGCCAAGGGCTTGACAGGGGGCTGGTGGGGCGAAGCTACGAGCAGTACTTC | CASSQGLDRGLVGRSYEQYF | TRBV4-3 | TRBD1 | TRBJ2-7 | NA
TGTGCCAGCAGCCGTCAGGGGGCGGGTACGCAGTATTTT | CASSRQGAGTQYF | TRBV28 | TRBD1 | TRBJ2-3 | many
TGTGCCAGCAGCTTCGGACAGGGTGTCTCCTACGAGCAGTACTTC | CASSFGQGVSYEQYF | TRBV5-6 | TRBD1 | TRBJ2-7 | NA
TGCAGCGTTGGGGGACAGGAATCGACAGATACGCAGTATTTT | CSVGGQESTDTQYF | TRBV29-1 | TRBD1 | TRBJ2-3 | few
TGTGCCAGCAGCTTGCAGCGAACTAACTATGGCTACACCTTC | CASSLQRTNYGYTF | TRBV7-2 | NA | TRBJ1-2 | NA
TGTGCCAGCAGTTTATTGGGGAGATCAGATACGCAGTATTTT | CASSLLGRSDTQYF | TRBV27 | NA | TRBJ2-3 | few
TGCAGCGTTGAAGATCCCAGGGGGAACACCGGGGAGCTGTTTTTT | CSVEDPRGNTGELFF | TRBV29-1 | NA | TRBJ2-2 | NA
TGCAGCGTTGAAGCCGACCGGCGGCCGTATTTT | CSVEADRRPYF | TRBV29-1 | NA | TRBJ2-3 | few
TGCAGCGTTGAAGATCCACCGCAGGGAGCTTTCTTT | CSVEDPPQGAFF | TRBV29-1 | NA | TRBJ1-1 | NA
TGCAGCGCCAACTGGGGGAGTAATGAGCAGTTCTTC | CSANWGSNEQFF | TRBV29-1 | NA | TRBJ2-1 | NA
TGTGCCAGCAGTTCCGGGACTAGCACAGATACGCAGTATTTT | CASSSGTSTDTQYF | TRBV2 | NA | TRBJ2-3 | NA
TGTGCCAGCAGTTTTGACAGACTGAACACTGAAGCTTTCTTT | CASSFDRLNTEAFF | TRBV27 | NA | TRBJ1-1 | few
TGTGCCTGGACCGGACTAGCGGGAGGAACCTCCTACGAGCAGTACTTC | CAWTGLAGGTSYEQYF | TRBV30 | TRBD2 | TRBJ2-7 | NA
TGTGCCAGCAGTTTTTTAGATACGCAGTATTTT | CASSFLDTQYF | TRBV28 | NA | TRBJ2-3 | NA
TGTGCCAGCAGCGTAGATCTTAGCGGAAGCTCCTACAATGAGCAGTTCTTC | CASSVDLSGSSYNEQFF | TRBV9 | NA | TRBJ2-1 | once
TGCAGCGTTGAAGGTACAGGGGGGATAACTAGCACAGATACGCAGTATTTT | CSVEGTGGITSTDTQYF | TRBV29-1 | TRBD1 | TRBJ2-3 | few
TGTGCCAGCAGCGGACAGGGGGCAAGGAGAGAGACCCAGTACTTC | CASSGQGARRETQYF | TRBV6-5 | TRBD1 | TRBJ2-5 | NA
TGTGCCAGCAGAACCGACAGGGGGCGGTACAATGAGCAGTTCTTC | CASRTDRGRYNEQFF | TRBV6-5 | TRBD1 | TRBJ2-1 | NA
TGTGCCAGCAGCTTATCGAGGGTCAACCCCTACAATGAGCAGTTCTTC | CASSLSRVNPYNEQFF | TRBV7-9 | NA | TRBJ2-1 | NA
TGCAGCGTTGAAGTTAGCAGCGCGGATACGCAGTATTTT | CSVEVSSADTQYF | TRBV29-1 | NA | TRBJ2-3 | few
TGCGCCAGCAGCCCAAGACTAGCGGGAGAATACGAGCAGTACTTC | CASSPRLAGEYEQYF | TRBV4-1 | TRBD2 | TRBJ2-7 | few
TGCGCCAGCAGCCAAGATTACGGGGAAATGCCCTACAATGAGCAGTTCTTC | CASSQDYGEMPYNEQFF | TRBV4-3 | NA | TRBJ2-1 | few
TGTGCCAGCTCACCACGGGAGGGATTGGTACAAGAGACCCAGTACTTC | CASSPREGLVQETQYF | TRBV18 | TRBD2 | TRBJ2-5 | few
TGCGCCAGCAGCTTATCGGGCGTCACAGATACGCAGTATTTT | CASSLSGVTDTQYF | TRBV5-1 | NA | TRBJ2-3 | few
TGTGCCAGCAGCTTAATCAACGAGCAGTACTTC | CASSLINEQYF | TRBV11-2 | NA | TRBJ2-7 | NA
TGTGCCAGCAGCTTGGGGGAGAACACTGAAGCTTTCTTT | CASSLGENTEAFF | TRBV7-2 | NA | TRBJ1-1 | few
TGCAGCGTTGGGACACCACGATCCTACGAGCAGTACTTC | CSVGTPRSYEQYF | TRBV29-1 | NA | TRBJ2-7 | NA
TGTGCCTGGACCGGGGGGGACACTGAAGCTTTCTTT | CAWTGGDTEAFF | TRBV30 | NA | TRBJ1-1 | NA
TGTGCCTGGAGCCCCGGACTAGCGACAGATACGCAGTATTTT | CAWSPGLATDTQYF | TRBV30 | TRBD2 | TRBJ2-3 | NA